This T cell receptor (beta chain) derives from a study of cytomegalovirus exposure and HLA in healthy donors (dated by TCRdb to about 2017). Describing the broader study: An earlier analysis of roughly 610 of the donors reported 276 Gb of sequence data and 95 million to 130 million unique TCR beta sequences obtained from about 179 million T cells. An early release covering roughly 600 HLA-typed donors comprised about 300 gigabases of sequencing data and approximately 80 million unique TCR sequences. Of the approximately 400 genotyped donors, roughly 80% were placed in the genetic ancestry cluster associated with self-reported Caucasian donors. The study aimed to test whether cataloging public T cell receptors could reveal signatures of past pathogen exposure. Using immunosequencing, the study profiled T cell repertoires from around 680 subjects and related those repertoires to cytomegalovirus serostatus. Besides the first cohort of 500 to 700 subjects, a separate validation cohort made up of 120 different subjects was used. High-throughput TCR immunosequencing, statistical association of individual TCRs with disease status, and machine learning were combined to predict cytomegalovirus infection status. To study patterns of TCR occurrence, a later analysis re-analyzed previously published TCR beta repertoires from hundreds of donors and added high-resolution HLA genotyping. In the later analysis, no new phenotypic data were used to find candidate immune exposures; instead, reliance was placed on TCR beta sequences and their occurrence across donors. An earlier analysis of 587 of the donors used high-throughput TCR beta sequencing to judge whether each TCR beta V gene segment behaved as functional or pseudogenic. Donor age, sex, ethnicity and CMV serostatus were collected together with the repertoire data. A later genetic analysis took genome-wide SNP genotypes for about 55% of the 666 donors and used that subset as a discovery cohort. Every discovery cohort repertoire had been produced on one sequencing platform. Class I and class II HLA loci were covered by the typing at four-digit resolution. The number of donors typed differed by locus, with about 629-640 for A, B, C, DRB1 and DQB1, 522 for DQA1, over 600 for DPA1, and about 450 for DPB1. Several DR-DQ haplotypes were handled as single units for association and clustering because linkage in the cohort was strong. Across roughly 420 genotyped donors of the cohort, an average of approximately 220,000 unique TCR beta nucleotide sequences per donor were sequenced, and roughly 20% of those sequences were non-productive. General study outcomes and caveats: According to a later genetic analysis, donors in an Asian-associated ancestry cluster had fewer N-insertions in productive TCRs than the roughly 670-donor mean. Cytomegalovirus status was reported to be diagnosed by the classifier with high specificity and sensitivity in both the original and validation cohorts. Assigning TCR associations to individual alleles was difficult when HLA alleles, especially DR and DQ, strongly co-occurred. The sequencing pipeline was judged likely to have produced a cluster of highly shared sequence variants as a technical artifact. The 87-base-pair reads could not distinguish some IMGT-functional V segments, including TRBV6-2 and TRBV6-3, so those segments were excluded. Across donors, most TCR sequences were observed very rarely, whereas some public TCRs were present in many individuals. Because HLA typing was unavailable for some donors at each locus, only the typed subset was used in association tests. At a false discovery rate of 0.05, a later analysis linked under 20,000 TCR beta sequences to specific HLA alleles. The earlier analysis of about 600 of the donors excluded roughly 17 rarely observed V segments, including chromosome 9 orphons, because counts were too low. The cohort was sequenced for TCR beta chains only, and without alpha or paired-chain data the features that could be detected were limited. For the cohort, immune exposure information was limited to CMV serostatus. A total of fewer than 200 TCR beta chains were listed by the study as associated with cytomegalovirus. Roughly uniform sequencing depth across donors was assumed in presence/absence analyses, although this assumption may not hold. A later analysis reported that several top co-occurrence clusters appeared linked to parvovirus B19, influenza, CMV and Epstein-Barr virus. In a later analysis, most CMV-associated TCR beta chains were found to appear HLA-restricted, with HLA associations seemingly driven largely by CMV exposure. A few of the identified cytomegalovirus-associated TCR beta chains were confirmed in vitro to be specific for cytomegalovirus antigens. An association between a missense DCLRE1C variant and V-gene and J-gene trimming of TCR beta chains was found in a later genetic analysis and replicated in an independent cohort. The authors suggested that the approach could potentially be extended to other disease states and immunological phenotypes. In a later analysis, HLA-associated TCR beta chains were found to be more clonally expanded and to have lower generation probabilities than equally common non-associated chains. Linkage disequilibrium might explain the correlated functional status among segregating V segments, but an unknown experimental factor could not be excluded. A further reported finding was that TCR beta sequences accurately predicted the HLA-A and HLA-B alleles for most subjects in the first cohort. In a later analysis, TCR association rates were found to vary across HLA loci, with the most associated TCRs seen for DRB1 alleles and the fewest for HLA-C alleles. Broadly in line with IMGT annotations, most TCR beta V segments showed up in productive rearrangements about 87% or about 30% of the time in an earlier analysis of 450 to 600 of the donors.

Measured from the cysteine to the phenylalanine, the CDR3 is 15 residues long. Of all the DNA, just the CDR3 is kept, 45 bases in frame from base 1. The germline V gene (reference sequence) yields MNHEY for CDR1 and SMNVEV for CDR2. V loses 3 bases at its end and J loses 1 base; junction bases beyond the gene matches: 1. In total, roughly 710 healthy bone marrow donors made up the cohort. All cohort members were sampled while nominally healthy, although unrecorded immune exposures were likely present. The donor was CMV seropositive and was included in the group of 290 or so seropositive cohort members. Each donor provided a peripheral blood sample, and peripheral blood mononuclear cells were used for TCR beta sequencing. The Qiagen DNeasy Blood Extraction Kit was used to extract genomic DNA from the blood cell samples. About this clone: The antigen it recognizes is unknown. Base qualities are missing; no much larger clone stands one base away.

The library was produced with the immunoSEQ multiplex PCR assay. The multiplex PCR relied on a mix of 60 forward primers for TCR Vbeta segments and 13 reverse primers for TCR Jbeta segments. Amplification of the CDR3 region of rearranged TCR beta genes was performed with a multiplex PCR assay on genomic DNA. The amplified TCR beta libraries were sequenced on the Illumina HiSeq System as 87-base-pair reads. The paper's processing steps were these. In a later analysis, approximately 74 million unique TCR beta chains were counted across the approximately 620 repertoires, and around 10 million of these chains were shared by at least two donors. Raw reads were error-corrected and collapsed into unique sequences by a nearest-neighbor algorithm in which closely related sequences were merged to remove PCR and sequencing errors. V, D and J gene segments were assigned by aligning CDR3 sequences to IMGT reference sequences. For a sequence to be retained, a match of at least six nucleotides was required to both a V gene segment and a J gene segment. A rearrangement was called productive if the CDR3 had no stop codons and remained in frame with V and J, and every other rearrangement was called non-productive. CDR3 was defined according to IMGT convention as the region running from the second conserved V-encoded cysteine to the conserved J-encoded phenylalanine. The earlier analysis of about 610 of the donors excluded sequences that lacked an unambiguous match to a single V gene segment. An earlier analysis of approximately 590 of the donors called V segments functional above 56.7% productive rearrangements and segregating when the between-donor standard deviation exceeded 5%. A statistical classification framework was built to diagnose cytomegalovirus status from the catalog of TCR beta chain sequences. V and J gene assignment, in a later analysis, came from comparing TCR nucleotide sequences with IMGT/GENE-DB human TR gene sequences. A later analysis assigned CDR3 sequences and most-parsimonious VDJ recombination scenarios with the TCRdist pipeline. A later analysis defined each TCR beta chain by its CDR3 amino acid sequence plus V-gene family, and excluded reads lacking a unique V-gene family. To address suspected cross-contamination and a sequencing artifact, a later analysis removed roughly 640 highly shared, low-generation-probability nucleotide sequences. A later analysis calculated a clonal expansion index for each public chain from normalized within-repertoire ranks of inferred template counts. In a later analysis, generation probabilities were computed with a VDJ recombination model fitted to out-of-frame rearrangements, and the resulting probabilities were checked against IGoR. In a later analysis, TCR-TCR, TCR-HLA and TCR-CMV co-occurrence was scored with hypergeometric tests, and a repertoire-size bias correction was applied to TCR pairs. False discovery rates were estimated in a later analysis by permuting HLA or CMV assignments 20 times. In a later analysis, co-occurring TCRs were grouped using DBSCAN, with TCRdist sequence similarity added in when clustering inside HLA-allele-positive subsets. Repertoires with fewer than 30,000 or more than 120,000 public chains were left out of co-occurrence clustering, as were about five repertoires with anomalous nucleotide sharing. TCRdb provides this immuneACCESS table in a form limited to in-frame rearrangements. Some clones are lacking; in checked studies, under half of them reflect an unresolved V gene, and why the rest are absent is not known. V, J and clone size reflect that table, while D and trimming were determined from the DNA. The sample table lists over 150,000 clones, roughly 80% of them with a count of one. Around 6.7% of the sample goes to the ten largest clones.

This TCR derives from a woman aged 30 to 39 in good health and CMV-seropositive. The sequenced material came from PBMCs. The rearranged segments are TRBV27 and TRBJ2-1; 9 central nucleotides agree with TRBD2. The CDR3 region reads CASSLGLASYNEQFF. In nucleotide form, the sequence is TGTGCCAGCAGTTTGGGACTAGCATCCTACAATGAGCAGTTCTTC.